What follows are 28 T cell receptor beta chains derived from one specimen sequenced in a study of blood T cells in healthy people across ages (dated by TCRdb to 2015 to 2017). Preparation of the library involved 5' RACE. Sequencing used an Illumina HiSeq 2500. The second PCR ran for roughly 6 to 11 cycles and used a J-beta primer mix along with a sample-barcoded 5' primer. Starting from the raw public reads, TCRdb applied fastp trimming at Q25, assembled clones with MiXCR and retained in-frame beta chains. Under each unique CDR3 protein, matching rows form one entry showing the most common genes and DNA. Present in this sample are roughly 800,000 distinct CDR3 sequences, about 36% of which were seen just once. The top ten hold 10% to 15% of the sample. Material for sequencing was blood. Receptors were obtained from a man aged 18 to 29 in good health.

Points on this clonotype: This may be a read error: a much more frequent sequence differs by one nucleotide. The chain carries TRBV5-1 and TRBJ2-4, with D perhaps being TRBD1 or TRBD2 (5 bases each). The CDR3 is 14 residues long. Germline CDR1 reads SGHRS; CDR2 reads YFSETQ. The CDR3 nucleotides read TGCGCCAGCAGCAGTTCAGGGACCAAAAACATTCAGTGCTTC. This codes for CASSSSGTKNIQCF.

This chain connects TRBV20-1 to TRBJ2-1; the D gene is possibly TRBD1 (5 bases). The CDR3 consists of 12 residues. Germline lookup yields CDR1 DFQATT and CDR2 SNEGSKA (reference sequence). The V end lost 0 bases, the J end lost 7 bases, and 7 bases lay between the germline ends. The CDR3 nucleotides read TGCAGTGCTAGAGAAGGGGTGAATGAGCAGTTCTTC. Translation: CSAREGVNEQFF.

The chain couples TRBV20-1 to TRBJ1-1; 7 nucleotides line up with TRBD1. The germline gives CDR1 DFQATT, CDR2 SNEGSKA (reference sequence). The V and J ends lost 2 bases and 3 bases, in that order; junction bases with no gene match: 6. This CDR3 is built from 14 residues. The CDR3 DNA reads as TGCAGTGCTAGAAGGGGGCCCCGAGACACTGAAGCTTTCTTT. Its protein is CSARRGPRDTEAFF.

In the case of this clonotype: A much larger clonotype is one base distant, so this may be a read error. Because it lacks the conserved phenylalanine or tryptophan at the end, this CDR3 is likely a read error. V and J are TRBV20-1 and TRBJ2-3; 10 bases line up with TRBD1. The V gene's germline CDR1 is DFQATT and CDR2 SNEGSKA (reference sequence). V shed 5 bases, J shed 2 bases, and the junction held 4 bases outside the gene matches. This CDR3 contains 14 residues. CDR3 nucleotide sequence: TGCAGTGCTTCCGGACAGGGGGACACAGATACGCAGTATTAT. It translates to CSASGQGDTDTQYY.

J is TRBJ2-7 and V is TRBV12-3 or TRBV12-4; unclear D gene. V gave up 5 bases and J gave up 7 bases, with 27 bases separating them. The CDR3 runs to 17 residues. DNA for the CDR3: TGTGCCAGCAGTACTCACAAGGATCCAAGCTCCTACAATGAGCAGTACTTC. It yields the protein CASSTHKDPSSYNEQYF.

This clonotype has ten or more counts. The chain is built from TRBV20-1 and TRBJ2-3; D ambiguous. The length of the CDR3 is 17 residues. Per the germline V gene, CDR1 is DFQATT and CDR2 is SNEGSKA (reference sequence). Deletions cut 1 base from V and 4 bases from J, with 21 bases between. The DNA of the CDR3 is TGCAGTGCTAGAGGGGTGGTAGGAGATATTGGGCCAGATACGCAGTATTTT. It yields the protein CSARGVVGDIGPDTQYF.

This clonotype was detected only a few times. The chain employs TRBV9 and TRBJ1-1; a weak D match, TRBD1 (5 bases). Germline CDR1 and CDR2: SGDLS and YYNGEE. The ends were cut back, 0 bases at V and 1 base at J, with 10 bases in the middle. The CDR3 is 15 residues long. This chain's CDR3 is CASSVEPGPNTEAFF. CDR3 sequence (DNA): TGTGCCAGCAGCGTAGAGCCGGGACCGAACACTGAAGCTTTCTTT.

This clonotype was detected only a few times. The CDR3 nucleotides are TGTGCCAGCAGCCAAGAGGGGCCCGTGGGACAGGGTTTCTACGAGCAGTACTTC. Its translation: CASSQEGPVGQGFYEQYF. The chain couples TRBV4-2 to TRBJ2-7, with 9 bases identical to TRBD1. V dropped 0 bases and J dropped 3; count of bases not matched to a gene: 12. Germline values: CDR1 LGHNA, CDR2 YNFKEQ. This CDR3 comprises 18 residues.

A few counts support this clonotype. The chain joins TRBV5-4 to TRBJ2-7, with 8 bases aligning to TRBD2. CDR1 and CDR2 (germline): SGHNT, YYREEE (reference sequence). The CDR3 has 15 amino acids. J gave up 0 bases and V 4 bases, and 6 bases lay outside the gene matches. The CDR3, as DNA: TGTGCCAGCAGCGTTAGCGGGGCAAGCTCCTACGAGCAGTACTTC. It codes for CASSVSGASSYEQYF. The full variable domain, in which reference TRBV5-4 and TRBJ2-7 provide the parts outside the CDR3, is ETGVTQSPTHLIKTRGQQVTLRCSSQSGHNTVSWYQQALGQGPQFIFQYYREEENGRGNFPPRFSGLQFPNYSSELNVNALELDDSALYLCASSVSGASSYEQYFGPGTRLTVT.

This clonotype was seen only a few times. The rearrangement uses TRBV5-5 and TRBJ2-3, with 12 nucleotides matching TRBD2. The junction had 8 bases not matched to a gene; V was cut back by 0 bases and J by 0 bases. The CDR3 loop spans 19 amino acids. Germline V gene data show CDR1 as SGHKS and CDR2 as YYEKEE (reference sequence). This chain's CDR3 is CASSLDLTSGGASTDTQYF. DNA for the CDR3: TGTGCCAGCAGCTTGGATTTGACTAGCGGGGGAGCTAGCACAGATACGCAGTATTTT.

This clonotype appeared a few times. The chain links TRBV14 to TRBJ2-5; 8 bases are a match to TRBD2. After removal of 3 bases from V and 1 base from J, the junction contained 4 bases not matched to a gene. The CDR3 totals 15 residues. Germline CDR1 reads SGHDN; CDR2 reads FVKESK. The CDR3 reads CASSHRLAFQETQYF. CDR3 nucleotides: TGTGCCAGCAGCCACCGACTAGCGTTCCAAGAGACCCAGTACTTC.

This clonotype has more than one count but fewer than ten. V usage is TRBV5-1 and J usage is TRBJ2-3, with 13 bases identical to TRBD2. Germline trimming cut 1 base from V and 2 bases from J; bases unmatched to any gene: 4. The length of the CDR3 is 17 residues. Looked up from germline, CDR1 is SGHRS and CDR2 is YFSETQ. The CDR3 region has the DNA TGCGCCAGCAGCTTGCGGACTAGCGGGGGCTCCACAGATACGCAGTATTTT. The encoded protein is CASSLRTSGGSTDTQYF.

The chain joins TRBV20-1 to TRBJ2-1; TRBD2 matches 13 bases. Germline values: CDR1 DFQATT, CDR2 SNEGSKA (reference sequence). V shed 0 bases, J shed 5 bases, and the junction held 7 bases outside the gene matches. The CDR3 spans 17 residues. CDR3 in amino acids: CSARDRLLAGGNNEQFF. CDR3 coding DNA: TGCAGTGCTAGAGATCGGCTACTAGCGGGGGGGAACAATGAGCAGTTCTTC.

The J gene is TRBJ1-2, the V gene TRBV7-2; 9 positions match TRBD1. This CDR3 is built from 16 residues. After removal of 3 bases from V and 2 bases from J, the junction contained 7 bases not matched to a gene. CDR1 SGHTA and CDR2 FQGNSA come from the germline V gene. The chain's CDR3 is CASSLWTGAMNYGYTF. CDR3 nucleotide sequence: TGTGCCAGCAGCTTGTGGACAGGGGCCATGAACTATGGCTACACCTTC.

This clonotype has a handful of counts. The chain joins TRBV20-1 to TRBJ2-5; weak D call: TRBD1 (6 bases). The CDR3 is made up of 13 amino acids. Trimming removed 4 bases at V and 11 bases at J, with 20 bases between. The germline V gene encodes CDR1 DFQATT and CDR2 SNEGSKA (reference sequence). The CDR3 coding sequence is TGCAGTGCTAAACCGGGACACCTTAATGAGCAGTACTTC. Amino acid sequence: CSAKPGHLNEQYF.

This clonotype was observed a handful of times. The chain couples TRBV7-2 to TRBJ2-5, with TRBD1 matching over 7 bases. Germline assignment: CDR1 SGHTA and CDR2 FQGNSA. CDR3 length: 14 residues. V shed 4 bases and J 5 bases; nucleotides not matched to a gene: 7. CDR3 DNA sequence: TGTGCCAGCAGCTCAAACAGGGGCGCGGAGACCCAGTACTTC. The encoded protein is CASSSNRGAETQYF.

A note on this clonotype: A much larger clone differs from this one at a single base, so this may be a read error. V and J are TRBV15 and TRBJ2-3; 8 positions agree with TRBD2. The CDR3 contains 16 residues. Germline V gene data show CDR1 as LNHNV and CDR2 as YYDKDF (reference sequence). CDR3 in amino acids: CVTSRDSGAPTDTQYF. DNA of the CDR3: TGTGTCACCAGCAGAGATAGCGGGGCACCCACAGATACGCAGTATTTT.

This clonotype was observed a few times. The genes are TRBV3-1 and TRBJ2-1, with D possibly matching TRBD1 (5 bases). This CDR3 is 15 amino acids long. CDR1 is LGHDT, CDR2 YNNKEL, per germline (reference sequence). The V gene lost 4 bases and the J gene lost 2 bases, with 12 bases spanning the gap. CDR3 in DNA: TGTGCCAGCAGCCTAGGGGAAGGGGCCTACAATGAGCAGTTCTTC. Translated: CASSLGEGAYNEQFF.

This clonotype was recorded at least ten times. The V gene is TRBV12-3 or TRBV12-4, the J gene TRBJ2-3; either TRBD1 or TRBD2 may fit D (5 bases each). This CDR3 region has 14 residues. Between the trimmed V and J ends, which lost 5 bases and 2 bases, there was a span of 11 bases. CDR3 coding DNA: TGTGCCAGCAGTCTCGGGGACCTCACAGATACGCAGTATTTT. Its translation is CASSLGDLTDTQYF.

This clonotype has just a few counts. The chain links TRBV4-1 to TRBJ2-2, with 7 bases lining up with TRBD1. J lost 4 bases, V lost 1 base, and 3 bases had no gene match. The length of the CDR3 is 15 residues. In germline, CDR1 is MGHRA, CDR2 YSYEKL. The CDR3 is CASSQGQGSTGELFF. CDR3 nucleotide sequence: TGCGCCAGCAGCCAAGGACAGGGCAGCACCGGGGAGCTGTTTTTT.

This clonotype has more than one count but fewer than ten. The chain links TRBV7-2 to TRBJ2-1; D gene unclear. The CDR3 loop spans 16 amino acids. CDR1 SGHTA and CDR2 FQGNSA come from the germline V gene. Trimming removed 0 bases at V and 5 bases at J, with 14 bases between. The CDR3 region has the DNA TGTGCCAGCAGCTTAGCCACAGCATATACCGACAATGAGCAGTTCTTC. As protein: CASSLATAYTDNEQFF.

The chain uses TRBV7-9 and TRBJ2-3; 8 bases map to TRBD2. V dropped 1 base and J dropped 2; count of bases not matched to a gene: 8. The CDR3 extends over 17 amino acids. Per the germline V gene, CDR1 is SEHNR and CDR2 is FQNEAQ (reference sequence). The CDR3 here is CASSLGVLRGATDTQYF. In DNA form, the CDR3 reads TGTGCCAGCAGCTTAGGGGTGCTGCGGGGGGCCACAGATACGCAGTATTTT.

This clonotype was counted only a few times. The rearrangement links TRBV5-1 to TRBJ2-1; tentatively, D is TRBD1 (5 bases). The CDR3 contains 15 residues. Germline lookup yields CDR1 SGHRS and CDR2 YFSETQ. V gave up 0 bases and J gave up 5 bases, with 12 bases separating them. The CDR3 loop reads CASSLGPGPHNEQFF. The CDR3 nucleotides are TGCGCCAGCAGCTTGGGTCCAGGGCCCCACAATGAGCAGTTCTTC.

Remarks on this clonotype: An end of the junction differs from the germline gene, which may be a read error. The rearrangement joins TRBV6-2 or TRBV6-3 to TRBJ1-1, with no clear D. The CDR3 covers 13 residues. The germline V gene has CDR1 MNHEY and CDR2 SVGEGT. The CDR3 DNA sequence: TGCGCCAGCAGTTACTCCGGAGCCAATGAAGCTTTCTTT. Its protein is CASSYSGANEAFF.

The CDR3 DNA sequence: TGCAGCGTAGGGACTAGAGTTCAAGAGACCCAGTACTTC. It is translated as CSVGTRVQETQYF. The chain uses TRBV29-1 and TRBJ2-5; 8 nucleotides agree with TRBD2. This CDR3 region has 13 residues. From germline, CDR1 is SQVTM and CDR2 ANQGSEA. V was clipped by 6 bases and J by 2 bases; unmatched bases: 5.

This chain uses TRBV28 with TRBJ1-4; possible D gene TRBD1, 6 bases. Trimming stripped 7 bases from V and 0 bases from J, with 15 bases between. Germline values: CDR1 MDHEN, CDR2 SYDVKM. CDR3 length: 16 residues. CDR3 amino acids: CASTPGTRSTNEKLFF. CDR3 bases: TGTGCCAGCACTCCCGGGACACGTTCAACTAATGAAAAACTGTTTTTT. The full variable domain, in which reference TRBV28 and TRBJ1-4 provide the parts outside the CDR3, is DVKVTQSSRYLVKRTGEKVFLECVQDMDHENMFWYRQDPGLGLRLIYFSYDVKMKEKGDIPEGYSVSREKKERFSLILESASTNQTSMYLCASTPGTRSTNEKLFFGSGTQLSVL.

This clonotype was counted only a few times. The gene calls are TRBV12-3 or TRBV12-4 and TRBJ1-4; weak D call: TRBD1 (5 bases). Trimming stripped 4 bases from V and 8 bases from J, with 17 bases between. This CDR3 spans 15 amino acids. CDR3 residues: CASSSNRDEYEKLFF. Written as DNA, the CDR3 is TGTGCCAGCAGTTCTAACCGGGACGAATACGAAAAACTGTTTTTT.

This clonotype has a count of ten or more. The CDR3 protein is CASSQDPLYMNTEAFF. The CDR3 coding sequence is TGCGCCAGCAGCCAAGATCCCCTTTACATGAACACTGAAGCTTTCTTT. The genes are TRBV4-3 and TRBJ1-1; D uncertain. Trimming removed 0 bases from V and 0 bases from J, with 11 bases in between. Germline assignment: CDR1 LGHNA and CDR2 YSLEER. The CDR3 is made up of 16 amino acids.